This entry concerns a single T cell receptor beta chain. The clone's antigen remains unknown. The record has no base qualities; no much larger clone is one base away. The data belong to a study of T cell responses to AZD1222 COVID-19 vaccine (dated by TCRdb to the early 2020s). With regard to the full study: AZD1222 recipients with second doses at about 4 weeks or about 12 weeks were pooled, because spike-specific TCR depth and breadth did not differ between schedules. A total of over 230 trial participants underwent TCR sequencing, of whom 200 to 220 had received two doses of AZD1222 and around 25 had received two doses of the MenACWY control vaccine. Enrollment into the trials was organized by age into subgroups of 18-55, 56-69 and 70-plus years, and those subgroups contained approximately 150, 30 and 60 TCR-sequenced participants, respectively. The full study reports these points: Participants were mostly white British and included more females than males, and it was suggested by the authors that clonal diversity may have been underestimated. Reportedly, close to half of the unique spike-specific TCRs recognized epitopes lying outside the regions that are mutated in the B.1.351 and B.1.1.7 variants. Only 5 to 7 AZD1222 recipients were SARS-CoV-2 seropositive at baseline, limiting conclusions about previously exposed vaccinees. No day 14 peak-response samples were available, so repertoires were characterized only after the peak T cell response. A significant rise in spike-specific TCR breadth and depth was observed after two AZD1222 doses relative to day 0 and relative to MenACWY recipients. The 56-69-year group was small, and its depth increase did not reach significance, likely because of low power. CD4 TCRs associated with the vaccine covered the entire spike protein, and the dominant responses were in regions 160-218 and 743-854.

Taken with the paper, the label for time point translates to: baseline before first vaccination. Vaccinee samples were obtained from the UK trials COV001 and COV002, which included a single-blind randomized controlled phase 2/3 trial of AZD1222 (ChAdOx1 nCoV-19) in healthy adults. For TCRbeta chain sequencing, PBMC samples from trial participants were taken at day 0 and at day 28 after the second dose. The CDR3 regions of human TCRbeta chains were analyzed by immunosequencing. The published analysis was carried out like this. Repertoire TCRs were matched against a reference library of SARS-CoV-2-specific TCRs generated with the MIRA antigen-specificity platform. Breadth was defined as the fraction of unique TCRs that were SARS-CoV-2-associated, and depth was defined as the fraction of total T cells that were SARS-CoV-2-associated. Each spike-specific TCR was assigned to its reactive spike region and to a CD4 or CD8 class using the MIRA data. Log10-transformed breadth and depth values were compared by one-way ANOVA with Sidak's multiple comparisons tests. Held by TCRdb, this immuneACCESS table contains in-frame sequences only and omits some clones. Under half of the omission traces to an unresolved V gene where checked; the cause of the rest is unknown. That table gives V, J and clone size, and the DNA gave D and trimming. The sample data list about 100,000 clones, and 88% of these were observed just once. About 1.7% of the sample goes to the ten largest clones.

The TCR was taken from an adult in good health. The starting material was peripheral blood, obtained on day 0 of AZD1222 vaccination.

Here the CDR3 is given as CASSLVSNQPQHF. The DNA reads TGCGCCAGCAGCTTGGTTAGCAATCAGCCCCAGCATTTT. The chain couples TRBV5-1 to TRBJ1-5; the D gene cannot be named for sure. Counted from cysteine to phenylalanine, this CDR3 has 13 amino acids. The CDR3 DNA has 39 bases and is translated from base 1. The germline V gene yields SGHRS for CDR1 and YFSETQ for CDR2. V loses 0 bases, J loses 0 bases, and the germline ends lie 1 base apart.